These T cell receptor beta chains were read from a single sample in a study of vaccination effects on CD4 cells after COVID-19. TCRdb's copy holds only in-frame clones and misses some; the assay was immunoSEQ multiplex PCR. Among 20,000 to 25,000 clones listed, around 67% were seen once. Their specific antigens are unknown. The sequences come from CD4+ T cells from PBMCs cultured without peptide, collected before COVID-19 vaccination. Receptor source: a human donor who received a COVID-19 vaccine. Both conserved end residues are part of each CDR3. D genes are given only for firm matches. For some rows the clone size is stated as once, few or many, or as a class when expanded; others skip it.

D gene,clone size,V gene,J gene,CDR3 protein,CDR3 DNA
TRBD2,.,TRBV9,TRBJ2-2,CASSEGLAGPGELFF,TGTGCCAGCAGCGAGGGACTAGCGGGACCCGGGGAGCTGTTTTTT
.,.,TRBV28,TRBJ1-1,CASSLEGVGGNTEAFF,TGTGCCAGCAGTTTAGAGGGGGTCGGGGGGAACACTGAAGCTTTCTTT
TRBD1,.,TRBV19,TRBJ2-4,CASSIPTGTKNIQYF,TGTGCCAGTAGTATTCCGACAGGGACCAAAAACATTCAGTACTTC
TRBD2,.,TRBV5-1,TRBJ2-1,CASSLPRLAAYNEQFF,TGCGCCAGCAGCTTGCCGAGACTAGCGGCCTACAATGAGCAGTTCTTC
TRBD2,.,TRBV19,TRBJ2-2,CASSLSGVNTGELFF,TGTGCCAGTAGCCTTAGCGGGGTGAACACCGGGGAGCTGTTTTTT
.,.,TRBV7-8,TRBJ2-1,CASSPPREDEQFF,TGTGCCAGCAGCCCCCCCCGGGAAGATGAGCAGTTCTTC
.,.,TRBV5-6,TRBJ1-2,CASSSHVGVGYTF,TGTGCCAGCAGCTCGCATGTTGGGGTTGGCTACACCTTC
.,.,TRBV4-1,TRBJ2-2,CASSQLDLINTGELFF,TGCGCCAGCAGCCAACTCGACCTCATTAACACCGGGGAGCTGTTTTTT
.,few,TRBV7-9,TRBJ2-3,CASRTGALVTDTQYF,TGTGCCAGCAGGACCGGGGCGCTAGTCACAGATACGCAGTATTTT
TRBD2,.,TRBV3-1/TRBV3-2,TRBJ2-1,CASSQGALGGNEQFF,TGTGCCAGCAGCCAAGGCGCGTTGGGGGGGAATGAGCAGTTCTTC
TRBD1,.,TRBV7-8,TRBJ1-1,CASSFEGAQRNTEAFF,TGTGCCAGCAGCTTTGAGGGGGCTCAGCGGAACACTGAAGCTTTCTTT
.,.,TRBV28,TRBJ2-3,CASKSAGDTQYF,TGTGCCAGCAAGTCCGCTGGGGATACGCAGTATTTT
.,.,TRBV5-1,TRBJ2-3,CASSSGTNTDTQYF,TGCGCCAGCAGCTCGGGGACCAACACAGATACGCAGTATTTT
.,.,TRBV7-2,TRBJ2-3,CASSLAGGQADTQYF,TGTGCCAGCAGCTTAGCTGGGGGCCAGGCAGATACGCAGTATTTT
.,once,TRBV12-3/TRBV12-4,TRBJ2-5,CASSLSGRETQYF,TGTGCCAGCAGTTTATCAGGTCGGGAGACCCAGTACTTC
.,.,TRBV12-3/TRBV12-4,TRBJ2-4,CASSPLTGRTEYF,TGTGCCAGCAGTCCCCTGACAGGACGCACGGAGTACTTC
TRBD2,.,TRBV27,TRBJ2-1,CASSFSGTSGIYNEQFF,TGTGCCAGCAGTTTCTCCGGGACTAGCGGTATTTACAATGAGCAGTTCTTC
TRBD1,.,TRBV30,TRBJ1-4,CAWSVRQGAEKLFF,TGTGCCTGGAGTGTACGTCAGGGGGCGGAAAAACTGTTTTTT
.,.,TRBV30,TRBJ2-3,CAWSVGGPSTDTQYF,TGTGCCTGGAGTGTAGGCGGGCCCAGCACAGATACGCAGTATTTT
.,.,TRBV13,TRBJ1-2,CASSPGLGYTF,TGTGCCAGCAGCCCAGGACTTGGCTACACCTTC
TRBD2,.,TRBV18,TRBJ2-1,CASSPREGSNEQFF,TGTGCCAGCTCACCGAGGGAGGGTTCCAATGAGCAGTTCTTC
TRBD1,.,TRBV9,TRBJ1-6,CASSDRQGYNSPLHF,TGTGCCAGCAGCGACCGACAGGGCTATAATTCACCCCTCCACTTT
TRBD2,.,TRBV23-1,TRBJ2-2,CASTSGGPGGPERGTGELFF,TGCGCCAGCACCTCAGGAGGGCCGGGAGGGCCAGAGAGGGGCACCGGGGAGCTGTTTTTT
.,few,TRBV5-4,TRBJ1-2,CASSPTLPDYGYTF,TGTGCCAGCAGCCCCACACTCCCTGACTATGGCTACACCTTC
.,.,TRBV7-7,TRBJ2-2,CASTHHEPGNTGELFF,TGTGCTAGCACCCATCATGAGCCCGGAAACACCGGGGAGCTGTTTTTT
.,.,TRBV7-6,TRBJ2-2,CASSLATGELFF,TGTGCCAGCAGCTTAGCGACCGGGGAGCTGTTTTTT
.,.,TRBV14,TRBJ2-2,CASRSGTVYTGELFF,TGTGCCAGCAGGTCGGGGACGGTCTACACCGGGGAGCTGTTTTTT
.,once,TRBV28,TRBJ1-5,CASSFSRGRSRNQPQHF,TGTGCCAGCAGTTTTTCTCGGGGGCGGAGTAGGAATCAGCCCCAGCATTTT
.,once,TRBV29-1,TRBJ1-4,CSVEAGTPFNEKLFF,TGCAGCGTTGAAGCAGGGACCCCCTTCAATGAAAAACTGTTTTTT
.,.,TRBV7-2,TRBJ2-7,CASSLDPDTYEQYF,TGTGCCAGCAGCTTAGATCCGGATACTTACGAGCAGTACTTC
.,.,TRBV14,TRBJ1-1,CASSIAFSRPGKAFF,TGTGCCAGCAGTATAGCCTTTTCGAGACCGGGGAAAGCTTTCTTT
.,.,TRBV7-9,TRBJ2-7,CASSLGQVGYEQYF,TGTGCCAGCAGCTTAGGACAGGTCGGCTACGAGCAGTACTTC
TRBD2,few,TRBV4-2,TRBJ2-7,CASSQELAGAKLGLEQYF,TGTGCCAGCAGCCAAGAACTAGCGGGAGCCAAATTGGGGCTCGAGCAGTACTTC
.,.,TRBV5-6,TRBJ2-2,CASSVGLRGDTGELFF,TGTGCCAGCAGCGTGGGACTGCGGGGTGACACCGGGGAGCTGTTTTTT
.,few,TRBV9,TRBJ2-7,CASSNRDRLPIDEQYF,TGTGCCAGCAGCAACCGGGACCGTTTACCTATCGACGAGCAGTACTTC
.,.,TRBV2,TRBJ1-5,CASSETLGGNQPQHF,TGTGCCAGCAGTGAAACGTTGGGGGGCAATCAGCCCCAGCATTTT
.,few,TRBV11-1,TRBJ1-1,CASSTNRGNTEAFF,TGTGCCAGCAGCACCAACCGGGGGAACACTGAAGCTTTCTTT
.,.,TRBV4-1,TRBJ2-5,CASSQALQETQYF,TGCGCCAGCAGCCAAGCACTTCAAGAGACCCAGTACTTC
.,.,TRBV14,TRBJ2-5,CASSQDIETQYF,TGTGCCAGCAGCCAAGATATAGAGACCCAGTACTTC
TRBD2,.,TRBV14,TRBJ2-7,CASSQSSFPRTSGPITYEQYF,TGTGCCAGCAGCCAATCTAGTTTCCCCCGGACTAGCGGGCCCATTACCTACGAGCAGTACTTC
TRBD1,.,TRBV18,TRBJ1-6,CASSAGTGNSPLHF,TGTGCCAGCTCAGCCGGGACAGGGAATTCACCCCTCCACTTT
TRBD2,.,TRBV29-1,TRBJ2-3,CSVAGLAIQSTDTQYF,TGCAGCGTTGCGGGACTAGCGATACAAAGCACAGATACGCAGTATTTT
.,.,TRBV30,TRBJ2-2,CASAPRANTGELFF,TGTGCCTCGGCCCCTAGGGCGAACACCGGGGAGCTGTTTTTT
.,once,TRBV19,TRBJ1-1,CASSMRSQLEAFF,TGTGCCAGTAGTATGCGCAGTCAACTTGAAGCTTTCTTT
.,.,TRBV28,TRBJ1-5,CASRRTPNSNQPQHF,TGTGCCAGCAGAAGGACACCTAATAGCAATCAGCCCCAGCATTTT
TRBD2,.,TRBV9,TRBJ2-1,CASSVAVPGLAGYNEQFF,TGTGCCAGCAGCGTAGCTGTCCCAGGACTAGCAGGTTACAATGAGCAGTTCTTC
TRBD2,.,TRBV18,TRBJ2-1,CASSPLGLAEYNEQFF,TGTGCCAGCTCACCCTTAGGACTAGCGGAATACAATGAGCAGTTCTTC
.,.,TRBV7-9,TRBJ2-2,CASSPGYTLGELFF,TGTGCCAGCAGCCCCGGGTACACACTCGGGGAGCTGTTTTTT
.,few,TRBV9,TRBJ2-5,CASGPGALETQYF,TGTGCCAGCGGCCCCGGGGCGTTGGAGACCCAGTACTTC
.,.,TRBV13,TRBJ2-7,CASSPGSYEQYF,TGTGCCAGCAGCCCCGGCTCCTACGAGCAGTACTTC
.,.,TRBV28,TRBJ1-2,CASSLSAVYGYTF,TGTGCCAGCAGTTTAAGTGCGGTATATGGCTACACCTTC
.,.,TRBV20-1,TRBJ2-1,CSASRGLAVVPNEQFF,TGCAGTGCTAGTAGGGGGCTAGCGGTCGTCCCCAATGAGCAGTTCTTC
.,once,TRBV28,TRBJ2-1,CASTSSGAPSSYNEQFF,TGTGCCAGCACTTCTTCAGGGGCCCCAAGCTCCTACAATGAGCAGTTCTTC
TRBD1,once,TRBV28,TRBJ2-7,CASSLWDRGYEQYF,TGTGCCAGCAGTTTATGGGACAGGGGCTACGAGCAGTACTTC